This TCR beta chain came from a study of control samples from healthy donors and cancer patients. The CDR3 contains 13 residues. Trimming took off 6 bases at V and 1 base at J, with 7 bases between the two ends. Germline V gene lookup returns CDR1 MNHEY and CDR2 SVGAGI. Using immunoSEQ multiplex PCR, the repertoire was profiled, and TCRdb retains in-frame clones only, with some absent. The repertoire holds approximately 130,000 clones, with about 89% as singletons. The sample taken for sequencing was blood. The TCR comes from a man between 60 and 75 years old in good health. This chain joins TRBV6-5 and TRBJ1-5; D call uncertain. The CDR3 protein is CASRSSSNQPQHF. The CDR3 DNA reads TGTGCCAGCAGATCCTCCAGCAATCAGCCCCAGCATTTT.